This TCR beta chain comes out of a study of blood T cell repertoires in COVID-19. Seattle enrolled patients during active infection and tracked them longitudinally. Source study methods: Researchers report that nucleated cell counts were estimated from reference gene primer amplification. Assay: immunoSEQ multiplex PCR; the TCRdb copy retains only in-frame clones and omits some. V and J calls and clone size are as listed in that table; D and trimming were resolved from the DNA. The profile covers around 120,000 clones, with around 90% appearing a single time and around 4.1% taken by the ten largest. The CDR3 has 16 amino acids. The V end was cut by 5 bases, the J end by 4 bases, with 17 bases between. Germline V gene data show CDR1 as SGHTA and CDR2 as FQGTGA.

V usage is TRBV7-3 and J usage is TRBJ2-2, with D unresolved. Sequencing used peripheral blood. This TCR was recovered from a woman aged 60-75 years with COVID-19, enrolled during active disease. The chain's CDR3 is CASSPIPTLGTGELFF. Written as DNA, the CDR3 is TGTGCCAGCAGCCCCATCCCGACTCTGGGCACCGGGGAGCTGTTTTTT.